What follows are 25 T cell receptor beta chains derived from one specimen sequenced in a study of CD8 T cells in ankylosing spondylitis. Study results and limitations: A TCR beta motif made of under 10 highly homologous variants seemed typical of ankylosing spondylitis blood.

These receptors have no identified antigens. One entry per CDR3 protein results from TCRdb running MiXCR on the 5' RACE reads. This sample yields approximately 500,000 distinct CDR3 sequences, of which over 9.5% are seen a single time; under 7.5% belongs to the top ten. The sample consisted of blood, either unsorted or a sorted T cell fraction (not recorded which). These receptors originate from a male donor with ankylosing spondylitis.

The chain carries TRBV3-1 and TRBJ2-1, with 8 nucleotides matching TRBD1. With V trimmed by 3 bases and J by 9 bases, 7 bases remained unmatched. This CDR3 is built from 14 residues. CDR1 is LGHDT and CDR2 is YNNKEL in the germline V gene (reference sequence). The CDR3 spells CASSHGTGRREQFF. The CDR3 bases are TGTGCCAGCAGCCACGGGACAGGCAGGCGTGAGCAGTTCTTC.

The chain recombines TRBV11-3 with TRBJ2-1; 8 nucleotides align to TRBD2. CDR3 length equals 17 residues. V was clipped by 1 base and J by 10 bases; unmatched bases: 15. Germline assignment: CDR1 SGHNT and CDR2 YENEEA. The CDR3 sequence: CASSLGLGLGVSKEQFF. As DNA, the CDR3 is TGTGCCAGCAGCTTAGGTCTGGGACTAGGGGTCTCCAAGGAGCAGTTCTTC. The entire variable domain, with the rest obtained from reference TRBV11-3 and TRBJ2-1, is as follows: EAGVVQSPRYKIIEKKQPVAFWCNPISGHNTLYWYLQNLGQGPELLIRYENEEAVDDSQLPKDRFSAERLKGVDSTLKIQPAELGDSAVYLCASSLGLGLGVSKEQFFGPGTRLTVL.

The chain carries TRBV5-1 and TRBJ2-7; D possibly corresponds to TRBD1 (5 bases). V lost 6 bases to trimming and J lost 0 bases, with 16 bases between them. Germline V gene sequence: CDR1 SGHRS, CDR2 YFSETQ. This CDR3 region has 15 residues. CDR3 DNA: TGCGCCAGCACTACAGACAGACCCAGCTCCTACGAGCAGTACTTC. As protein: CASTTDRPSSYEQYF.

The chain has TRBV30 and TRBJ2-1; tentatively, D is TRBD1 or TRBD2 (5 bases each). Trimming cost V 5 bases and J 6 bases, with 20 bases left between them. CDR1 is GTSNPN, CDR2 SVGIG, per germline (reference sequence). The CDR3 spans 15 residues. The CDR3 DNA reads as TGTGCCTGGGTAACCGGCCTCGGGGCCTTCAATGAGCAGTTCTTC. Translating it yields CAWVTGLGAFNEQFF.

This clonotype was seen many times. The V call is TRBV6-1, the J call TRBJ1-6; TRBD1 might be the D (5 bases). Germline assignment: CDR1 MNHNS and CDR2 SASEGT. Trimming took 6 bases from V and 6 from J, leaving 12 bases between them. The CDR3 totals 14 residues. CDR3 in amino acids: CASSPMGVNSPLHF. DNA for the CDR3: TGTGCCAGCAGCCCCATGGGGGTTAATTCACCCCTCCACTTT.

The DNA of the CDR3 is TGCAGTGCTAGAGGGCAGCCCAATTCACCCCTCCACTTT. This gives the protein CSARGQPNSPLHF. The chain employs TRBV20-1 and TRBJ1-6; no clear D. In germline, CDR1 is DFQATT, CDR2 SNEGSKA (reference sequence). The V end was cut by 1 base, the J end by 7 bases, with 8 bases between. The CDR3 totals 13 residues.

V usage is TRBV11-2 and J usage is TRBJ2-7; unclear D gene. The CDR3 spans 14 residues. Trimming stripped 3 bases from V and 2 bases from J, with 11 bases between. Germline CDR1 reads SGHAT; CDR2 reads FQNNGV. CDR3 sequence: CASSFLSGAYEQYV. The CDR3, as DNA: TGTGCCAGCAGCTTCTTAAGTGGGGCCTACGAGCAGTACGTC.

There are many counts of this clonotype. The chain recombines TRBV7-8 with TRBJ2-5; 14 positions match TRBD2. This CDR3 contains 16 residues. The V gene's germline CDR1 is SGHVS and CDR2 FQNEAQ. V shed 5 bases, J shed 6 bases, and the junction held 8 bases outside the gene matches. CDR3 DNA: TGTGCCAGCAGCCCGGGACTAGCGGGAGTAGGGAAGACCCAGTACTTC. Amino acid sequence: CASSPGLAGVGKTQYF.

This clonotype was recorded at least ten times. The chain recombines TRBV12-3 or TRBV12-4 with TRBJ2-1; D may match TRBD1 or TRBD2 (5 bases each). V was shortened by 6 bases and J by 7 bases, with 19 bases between the two germline ends. The CDR3 loop spans 15 amino acids. CDR3 loop: CASSPGTWGVNEQFF. In nucleotides, the CDR3 is TGTGCCAGCAGCCCCGGGACCTGGGGCGTGAATGAGCAGTTCTTC.

The chain employs TRBV14 and TRBJ1-1; D gene unclear. V lost 0 bases and J lost 5, with 22 bases in between. In germline, CDR1 is SGHDN, CDR2 FVKESK. CDR3 size: 18 residues. CDR3 coding DNA: TGTGCCAGCAGCCAAGATATGGTAGGACGGACCTCGGGAACTGAAGCTTTCTTT. Protein product: CASSQDMVGRTSGTEAFF.

This chain uses TRBV20-1 with TRBJ2-2, with 9 bases identical to TRBD2. CDR3 length: 16 amino acids. CDR1 is DFQATT and CDR2 is SNEGSKA in the germline V gene (reference sequence). V shed 6 bases, J shed 2 bases, and the junction held 10 bases outside the gene matches. The DNA of the CDR3 is TGCAGTGCCCGGAATAGCGGGGGAAAAAACACCGGGGAGCTGTTTTTT. Its protein is CSARNSGGKNTGELFF.

The gene calls are TRBV10-3 and TRBJ2-7; 10 bases fit TRBD1. CDR1 and CDR2 (germline): ENHRY, SYGVKD. The CDR3 contains 13 residues. With V trimmed by 6 bases and J by 5 bases, 4 bases remained unmatched. CDR3 sequence (DNA): TGTGCCATCAGGGAGACAGGGGGCGACGAGCAGTACTTC. It yields the protein CAIRETGGDEQYF.

The chain recombines TRBV13 with TRBJ2-3, with a possible D match to TRBD2 (6 bases). This CDR3 contains 17 residues. Trimming took 4 bases from V and 2 from J, leaving 19 bases between them. Germline values: CDR1 PRHDT, CDR2 FYEKMQ (reference sequence). The CDR3 region has the DNA TGTGCCAGCAGCTCTGCGGGACTCTGGGGGTACACAGATACGCAGTATTTT. Translation: CASSSAGLWGYTDTQYF.

The chain recombines TRBV5-1 with TRBJ2-3; TRBD2 matches 10 bases. Losses at the gene ends were 1 base for V and 4 bases for J; bases not matched to a gene: 6. Germline lookup yields CDR1 SGHRS and CDR2 YFSETQ. The CDR3 is 16 residues long. CDR3: CASSLWPSGSSDTQYF. CDR3 bases: TGCGCCAGCAGCTTGTGGCCTAGCGGGAGTTCAGATACGCAGTATTTT.

The chain links TRBV7-2 to TRBJ2-7, with 10 bases matching TRBD1. The trim removed 3 bases at V and 2 bases at J, leaving 4 bases unmatched. The CDR3 has 15 amino acids. Germline V CDR1 and CDR2: SGHTA, FQGNSA. CDR3 DNA: TGTGCCAGCAGCTTGCGGGACAGGGGACCCTACGAGCAGTACGTC. The encoded protein is CASSLRDRGPYEQYV.

The sample holds a few counts of this clonotype. This sequence joins TRBV5-1 and TRBJ2-1; D uncertain. The CDR3 extends over 12 amino acids. Trimming left V 5 bases short and J 5 bases short, with 8 bases between. CDR1 and CDR2 from the germline V gene are SGHRS and YFSETQ. In nucleotides, the CDR3 is TGCGCCAGCAGTTGGGGTAACAATGAGCAGTTCTTC. Protein: CASSWGNNEQFF.

This chain uses TRBV10-3 with TRBJ1-1; no definite D call. The V and J ends lost 2 bases and 3 bases respectively, with 10 bases between them. CDR1 is ENHRY and CDR2 is SYGVKD in the germline V gene. This CDR3 spans 14 amino acids. The CDR3 loop reads CAISEGLEDTEAFF. In DNA form, the CDR3 reads TGTGCCATCAGTGAGGGCCTGGAGGACACTGAAGCTTTCTTT.

About this clonotype itself: A junction boundary mismatches the germline segment, possibly from a read error. This chain uses TRBV6-2 or TRBV6-3 with TRBJ2-2, with D tentatively TRBD2 (5 bases). The CDR3 has 14 amino acids. The V gene's germline CDR1 is MNHEY and CDR2 SVGEGT. The CDR3 loop reads CASSWSGSSGELFF. Written as DNA, the CDR3 is TGTGCTAGCAGTTGGTCGGGAAGCTCCGGGGAGCTGTTTTTT.

V and J are TRBV29-1 and TRBJ2-7; 8 bases are shared with TRBD1. The CDR3 is 17 amino acids. Germline V lookup: CDR1 SQVTM, CDR2 ANQGSEA. Losses at the gene ends were 2 bases for V and 4 bases for J; bases not matched to a gene: 16. CDR3 protein: CSVESPPRTGLAYEQYV. The DNA for the CDR3 is TGCAGCGTTGAAAGTCCCCCACGGACAGGGTTGGCGTACGAGCAGTACGTC.

This clonotype was recorded a few times. The V gene is TRBV9, the J gene TRBJ2-3; tentatively, D is TRBD2 (5 bases). The CDR3 is 14 residues long. V dropped 3 bases and J dropped 3 bases, with 11 bases sitting between them. Germline lookup yields CDR1 SGDLS and CDR2 YYNGEE. CDR3 amino acids: CASSAGYGTDTQYF. The CDR3 DNA reads as TGTGCCAGCAGCGCGGGGTATGGAACAGATACGCAGTATTTT.

The chain employs TRBV7-9 and TRBJ2-1; D perhaps matches TRBD2 (5 bases). This CDR3 contains 14 residues. Germline CDR1 SEHNR, CDR2 FQNEAQ (reference sequence). Trimming took off 2 bases at V and 8 bases at J, with 13 bases between the two ends. The CDR3 nucleotides are TGTGCCAGCAGCTTAACGGTAGCTAGCTATGAGCAGTTCTTC. Its translation is CASSLTVASYEQFF.

In its sample, this clonotype was seen a few times. The chain joins TRBV20-1 to TRBJ2-1; D is perhaps TRBD2 (6 bases). Germline CDR1 reads DFQATT; CDR2 reads SNEGSKA (reference sequence). The CDR3 extends over 16 amino acids. The V end lost 4 bases, the J end lost 5 bases, and 21 bases lay between the germline ends. The CDR3 DNA is TGCAGTGCTAAAAAAAGCGGGCCCTCTCCAAACAATGAGCAGTTCTTC. Its protein is CSAKKSGPSPNNEQFF.

V usage is TRBV7-8 and J usage is TRBJ1-1, with unresolved D. The CDR3 covers 14 residues. The V end was cut by 4 bases, the J end by 4 bases, with 13 bases between. CDR1 is SGHVS and CDR2 is FQNEAQ in the germline V gene. The CDR3 DNA follows: TGTGCCAGCAGCTCAGGTCCAGACCGCACTGAAGCTTTCTTT. Its protein product is CASSSGPDRTEAFF.

This chain joins TRBV3-1 and TRBJ2-5, with D maybe TRBD1 (5 bases). The CDR3 loop spans 12 amino acids. The germline V and J ends were trimmed by 8 bases and 2 bases, with 9 bases remaining between them. Germline lookup yields CDR1 LGHDT and CDR2 YNNKEL (reference sequence). In DNA, the CDR3 is TGTGCCAGCCTAGGGGTACAAGAGACCCAGTACTTC. Protein product: CASLGVQETQYF.

This clonotype was seen a handful of times. The V call is TRBV12-3 or TRBV12-4, the J call TRBJ1-5; D is possibly TRBD1 (5 bases). The CDR3 is made up of 15 amino acids. Trimming shortened V by 7 bases and J by 6 bases, and 19 bases separated the two germline ends. The CDR3 nucleotides are TGTGCCAGCACCCCGGGCGCAGGGAAGGGTCAGCCCCAGCATTTT. Translated, it gives CASTPGAGKGQPQHF.